Following are 27 T cell receptor beta chains from one sample sequenced in a study of T cells after somatic rescue of genetic block. TCRdb keeps only in-frame clones here, not all; method: immunoSEQ multiplex PCR. Among approximately 71,000 clones listed, 85% to 95% were seen once. What was sequenced was peripheral blood mononuclear cells (PBMCs). All receptors come from a man aged 35 to 55.

The chain links TRBV18 to TRBJ2-7; 8 nucleotides match TRBD1. V lost 8 bases, J lost 2 bases, and 8 bases stayed unmatched. The CDR3 extends over 14 amino acids. Germline assignment: CDR1 KGHSH and CDR2 LQKENI. The CDR3 nucleotides read TGTGCCAGCAACAGGGGGGCCGGGACCTACGAGCAGTACTTC. Amino acids: CASNRGAGTYEQYF.

The chain has TRBV5-6 and TRBJ1-3, with a possible D match to TRBD1 (5 bases). Germline-derived CDR1 and CDR2 are SGHDT and YYEEEE. CDR3 size: 14 residues. V lost 2 bases and J lost 3, with 9 bases in between. For the CDR3, the DNA is TGTGCCAGCAGCTTAGGGGAGAGTGGAAACACCATATATTTT. It codes for CASSLGESGNTIYF. Full variable domain (outside the CDR3, taken from reference TRBV5-6 and TRBJ1-3): DAGVTQSPTHLIKTRGQQVTLRCSPKSGHDTVSWYQQALGQGPQFIFQYYEEEERQRGNFPDRFSGHQFPNYSSELNVNALLLGDSALYLCASSLGESGNTIYFGEGSWLTVV.

The chain carries TRBV2 and TRBJ1-5, with a tentative D call TRBD1 (5 bases). Trimming removed 4 bases from V and 9 bases from J, with 16 bases in between. The length of the CDR3 is 14 residues. Germline values: CDR1 SNHLY, CDR2 FYNNEI. Here the CDR3 reads CASSGDSPYGPQHF. Written as DNA, the CDR3 is TGTGCCAGCAGTGGAGACAGCCCATATGGGCCCCAGCATTTT.

The chain carries TRBV2 and TRBJ1-6; tentative D call: TRBD1 (6 bases). Germline V gives CDR1 SNHLY, CDR2 FYNNEI. CDR3 length: 16 residues. V lost 1 base to trimming and J lost 7 bases, with 14 bases between them. CDR3 in DNA: TGTGCCAGCAGTGAAGGACAGGTGCCCCTAAATTCACCCCTCCACTTT. Translation: CASSEGQVPLNSPLHF.

The chain carries TRBV28 and TRBJ2-3, with 12 bases lining up with TRBD2. This CDR3 has 17 residues. CDR1 MDHEN and CDR2 SYDVKM come from the germline V gene. Losses at the gene ends were 6 bases for V and 1 base for J; bases not matched to a gene: 8. CDR3 nucleotides: TGTGCCAGCAGCCCAACTAGCGGGAGGAAGGGCACAGATACGCAGTATTTT. It codes for CASSPTSGRKGTDTQYF.

V and J are TRBV10-3 and TRBJ2-7; TRBD2 agrees at 10 bases. J gave up 5 bases and V 10 bases, and 8 bases lay outside the gene matches. Germline V gives CDR1 ENHRY, CDR2 SYGVKD. The CDR3 has 13 residues. The CDR3 DNA reads TGTGCCACCTCTGGGCTAGCGGGAGACGAGCAGTACTTC. Translating gives CATSGLAGDEQYF.

This chain joins TRBV5-8 and TRBJ1-1; D remains unclear. CDR3 length equals 15 residues. Per germline, CDR1 SGHTS and CDR2 YDEGEE. Trimming cost V 0 bases and J 0 bases, with 9 bases left between them. CDR3 coding DNA: TGTGCCAGCAGCTTGGCGTTGGCGGTGAACACTGAAGCTTTCTTT. It translates to CASSLALAVNTEAFF.

The chain employs TRBV4-1 and TRBJ1-4; TRBD1 might be the D (5 bases). The germline gives CDR1 MGHRA, CDR2 YSYEKL. The CDR3 loop spans 17 amino acids. V dropped 2 bases and J dropped 0 bases, with 13 bases sitting between them. The CDR3 spells CASSQRGSVATNEKLFF. The DNA of the CDR3 is TGCGCCAGCAGCCAAAGGGGATCCGTTGCAACTAATGAAAAACTGTTTTTT.

The rearrangement uses TRBV14 and TRBJ2-4, with TRBD1 matching 9 bases. Germline CDR1 and CDR2: SGHDN and FVKESK. Trimming removed 6 bases from V and 7 bases from J; junction bases left unmatched: 25. CDR3 length: 20 residues. The CDR3 nucleotides are TGTGCCAGCAGGCACATCCGGGACAGGGAGAGAGATATGCTGGAGAACATTCAGTACTTC. It encodes CASRHIRDRERDMLENIQYF.

V and J are TRBV13 and TRBJ1-1; 8 positions match TRBD1. With V trimmed by 4 bases and J by 0 bases, 19 bases remained unmatched. The germline CDR1 and CDR2 sequences are PRHDT and FYEKMQ (reference sequence). CDR3 length: 20 amino acids. Written as DNA, the CDR3 is TGTGCCAGCAGCTCCCGGACAGGGACGCTAAATAATATCATGAACACTGAAGCTTTCTTT. As protein: CASSSRTGTLNNIMNTEAFF.

The chain couples TRBV9 to TRBJ2-7, with 8 bases that match TRBD1. The CDR3 sequence is 14 residues long. After removal of 4 bases from V and 4 bases from J, the junction contained 7 bases not matched to a gene. CDR1 and CDR2 from the germline V gene are SGDLS and YYNGEE. CDR3 amino acids: CASSPGQGWYEQYF. The CDR3 nucleotides are TGTGCCAGCAGCCCAGGACAGGGATGGTACGAGCAGTACTTC.

The genes are TRBV28 and TRBJ2-7, with a weak D call TRBD1 (5 bases). The CDR3 runs to 15 residues. Germline V gene data show CDR1 as MDHEN and CDR2 as SYDVKM. V was clipped by 5 bases and J by 4 bases, with 18 bases between them. This chain's CDR3 is CASSISAGNSYEQYF. The DNA for the CDR3 is TGTGCCAGCAGTATTTCCGCAGGGAATTCGTACGAGCAGTACTTC.

The chain has TRBV4-1 and TRBJ2-5; 9 nucleotides align to TRBD1. The J call could be wrong; TRBJ2-7 is a better fit for the DNA end. Germline V gives CDR1 MGHRA, CDR2 YSYEKL. The CDR3 totals 14 residues. The chain's CDR3 is CASSSRQGEHEQYF. The CDR3 DNA reads as TGCGCCAGCAGCTCCCGACAGGGGGAGCACGAGCAGTACTTC.

The gene calls are TRBV4-3 and TRBJ2-5; 10 positions agree with TRBD2. The germline V gene has CDR1 LGHNA and CDR2 YSLEER. The CDR3 is 17 amino acids. V lost 3 bases, J lost 6 bases, and 13 bases stayed unmatched. CDR3 nucleotide sequence: TGCGCCAGCAGCCAGGGAGGAGCGGGAGGGTCCGGGAAGACCCAGTACTTC. Translation: CASSQGGAGGSGKTQYF.

The chain has TRBV4-1 and TRBJ2-1, with D perhaps TRBD2 (5 bases). The CDR3 loop spans 13 amino acids. V was cut by 5 bases and J by 2 bases, with 7 bases left in between. The germline V gene has CDR1 MGHRA and CDR2 YSYEKL. CDR3 amino acids: CASSTGTYNEQFF. The CDR3 region has the DNA TGCGCCAGCAGCACGGGGACCTACAATGAGCAGTTCTTC.

This clone showed up just once. The V and J genes are TRBV6-5 and TRBJ1-3; D unclear. Trimming left V 4 bases short and J 0 bases short, with 10 bases between. The CDR3 extends over 15 amino acids. CDR1 and CDR2 from the germline V gene are MNHEY and SVGAGI. Written as DNA, the CDR3 is TGTGCCAGCAGTTGGCAGGCCAGCTCTGGAAACACCATATATTTT. Translated, it gives CASSWQASSGNTIYF.

The rearrangement links TRBV5-8 to TRBJ1-2; D remains ambiguous. CDR3 length: 11 amino acids. CDR1 SGHTS and CDR2 YDEGEE come from the germline V gene. The V end lost 0 bases, the J end lost 7 bases, and 4 bases lay between the germline ends. The CDR3 reads CASSLEGGYTF. CDR3 DNA: TGTGCCAGCAGCTTGGAGGGTGGCTACACCTTC.

The CDR3 is CATSRDLGYETQYF. The CDR3 DNA sequence: TGTGCCACCAGCAGAGATCTAGGATACGAGACCCAGTACTTC. V usage is TRBV15 and J usage is TRBJ2-5; D not certain. Germline V gene data show CDR1 as LNHNV and CDR2 as YYDKDF (reference sequence). This CDR3 contains 14 residues. The V and J ends lost 0 bases and 5 bases respectively, with 10 bases between them.

The chain has TRBV5-6 and TRBJ2-3, with D perhaps TRBD1 or TRBD2 (5 bases each). CDR1 is SGHDT and CDR2 is YYEEEE in the germline V gene. V was cut by 0 bases and J by 2 bases, with 16 bases left in between. The CDR3 spans 17 residues. The CDR3 DNA follows: TGTGCCAGCAGCTTGGCCGTGGGACCCTTAATCACAGATACGCAGTATTTT. Translation: CASSLAVGPLITDTQYF.

The V and J genes are TRBV10-1 and TRBJ2-7; D gene ambiguous. The V and J ends lost 7 bases and 3 bases respectively, with 16 bases between them. This CDR3 spans 14 amino acids. Germline-derived CDR1 and CDR2 are WNHNN and SYGVQD (reference sequence). The CDR3 DNA reads as TGCGCCAGCACCCCCCGGGTTTTTCGCTACGAGCAGTACTTC. It yields the protein CASTPRVFRYEQYF.

This rearrangement joins TRBV28 to TRBJ2-1; the match to TRBD2 covers 10 bases. Germline V CDR1 and CDR2: MDHEN, SYDVKM. The ends lost 3 bases at V and 0 bases at J; junction bases unmatched: 8. The CDR3 is made up of 18 amino acids. In nucleotides, the CDR3 is TGTGCCAGCAGTTTCCTTGGACTAGCGGCGAGCTCCTACAATGAGCAGTTCTTC. Encoded protein: CASSFLGLAASSYNEQFF.

This clone was counted between two and nine times. The rearrangement uses TRBV7-2 and TRBJ2-5; D is undetermined. The CDR3 loop spans 15 amino acids. V gave up 1 base and J gave up 5 bases, with 14 bases separating them. Germline CDR1 is SGHTA and CDR2 is FQGNSA. The CDR3 sequence: CASSLGGRVEETQYF. The CDR3 coding sequence is TGTGCCAGCAGCTTAGGGGGTAGGGTCGAGGAGACCCAGTACTTC.

The chain employs TRBV7-8 and TRBJ2-7; 7 bases match TRBD2. This CDR3 has 14 amino acids. V lost 1 base, J lost 6 bases, and 6 bases stayed unmatched. The germline gives CDR1 SGHVS, CDR2 FQNEAQ. CDR3 loop: CASSLVRVAGEQYF. CDR3 nucleotide sequence: TGTGCCAGCAGCTTAGTTCGGGTAGCGGGCGAGCAGTACTTC.

The chain employs TRBV2 and TRBJ2-7; TRBD1 aligns across 7 bases. Unmatched junction bases numbered 4, after V lost 2 bases and J lost 3 bases. Germline lookup yields CDR1 SNHLY and CDR2 FYNNEI. This CDR3 is built from 14 residues. This chain's CDR3 is CASSEQGVLYEQYF. The CDR3 nucleotides are TGTGCCAGCAGTGAACAGGGGGTGCTCTACGAGCAGTACTTC.

This clone showed up just once. The V call is TRBV7-8, the J call TRBJ2-7, with 10 bases matching TRBD1. This CDR3 is 15 amino acids long. J gave up 4 bases and V 5 bases, and 8 bases lay outside the gene matches. CDR1 and CDR2 from the germline V gene are SGHVS and FQNEAQ. The CDR3 spells CASSPQRTGGYEQYF. Here the CDR3 DNA reads TGTGCCAGCAGCCCACAGAGGACAGGGGGTTACGAGCAGTACTTC.

V is TRBV6-1 and J is TRBJ2-7; 11 bases agree with TRBD1. Germline loops: CDR1 MNHNS, CDR2 SASEGT. The ends lost 8 bases at V and 2 bases at J; junction bases unmatched: 5. There are 14 residues in the CDR3. As DNA, the CDR3 is TGTGCCAGCGACCAGGACAGGGGGCCCTACGAGCAGTACTTC. Translated: CASDQDRGPYEQYF.

The V call is TRBV11-2, the J call TRBJ2-5; 8 bases match TRBD1. The closer fit of TRBJ2-7 to the DNA end suggests the J call may be wrong. The CDR3 is 14 residues long. In germline, CDR1 is SGHAT, CDR2 FQNNGV. This CDR3 is CASSLGDRGSEQYF. CDR3 sequence (DNA): TGTGCCAGCAGCTTAGGTGACAGGGGTAGCGAGCAGTACTTC.